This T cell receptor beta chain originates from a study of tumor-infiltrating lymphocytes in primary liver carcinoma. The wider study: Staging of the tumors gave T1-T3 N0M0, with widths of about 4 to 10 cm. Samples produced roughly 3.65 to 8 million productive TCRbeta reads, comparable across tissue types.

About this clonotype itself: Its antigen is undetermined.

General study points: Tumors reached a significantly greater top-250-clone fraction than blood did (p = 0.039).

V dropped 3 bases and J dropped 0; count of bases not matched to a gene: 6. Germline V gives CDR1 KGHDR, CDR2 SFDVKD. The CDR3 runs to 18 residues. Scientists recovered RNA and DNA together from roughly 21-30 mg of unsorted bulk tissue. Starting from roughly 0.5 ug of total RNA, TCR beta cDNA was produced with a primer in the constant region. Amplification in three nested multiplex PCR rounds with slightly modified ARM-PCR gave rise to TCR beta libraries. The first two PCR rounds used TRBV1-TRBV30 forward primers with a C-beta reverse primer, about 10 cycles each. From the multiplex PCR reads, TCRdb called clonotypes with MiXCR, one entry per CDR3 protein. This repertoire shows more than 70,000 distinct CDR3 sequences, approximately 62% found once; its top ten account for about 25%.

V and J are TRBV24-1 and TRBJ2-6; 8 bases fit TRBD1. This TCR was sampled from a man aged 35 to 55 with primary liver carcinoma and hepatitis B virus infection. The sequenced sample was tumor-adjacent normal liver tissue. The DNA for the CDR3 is TGTGCCACCAGTGATACCGGGACAGGTTACTCTGGGGCCAACGTCCTGACTTTC. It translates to CATSDTGTGYSGANVLTF.